This is a list of T cell receptor beta chains from one sample in a study of cytomegalovirus exposure and HLA in healthy donors. Sequenced by immunoSEQ multiplex PCR; TCRdb stores in-frame clones only, minus some. The table shows around 150,000 clones, with about 9.2% occurring only once. Material for sequencing was PBMCs. The receptor set was obtained from a woman between 35 and 50 years old in good health and CMV-seropositive. CDR3s include the opening cysteine and the closing phenylalanine or tryptophan. The D gene is left open where the match is weak. Rows may omit the clone size; those that give it use once, few, many or a size class.

few,TRBD1,TRBV7-6,TRBJ2-5,TGTGCCAGCAGCACAGGGGTGGGCTTTGAGACCCAGTACTTC,CASSTGVGFETQYF
few,-,TRBV15,TRBJ2-7,TGTGCCACCAGCAGGGGAGGGACATACGAGCAGTACTTC,CATSRGGTYEQYF
many,-,TRBV19,TRBJ2-3,TGTGCCAGTAGTATTTGGGGGCCTACTAGCACAGATACGCAGTATTTT,CASSIWGPTSTDTQYF
few,-,TRBV7-6,TRBJ2-7,TGTGCCAGCAGCGGTCCTTCGGACACCCCTTGGGAGCAGTACTTC,CASSGPSDTPWEQYF
few,-,TRBV10-2,TRBJ2-7,TGCGCCAGCAAGGGGGTTTTTTCCGAGCAGTACTTC,CASKGVFSEQYF
few,TRBD2,TRBV2,TRBJ2-7,TGTGCCAGCAGTGTAGCGGGGGGGCCGTACGAGCAGTACTTC,CASSVAGGPYEQYF
-,-,TRBV5-1,TRBJ2-7,TGCGCCAGCAGCCCATTAGTGGGGGGGCTCTCCTACGAGCAGTACTTC,CASSPLVGGLSYEQYF
few,TRBD1,TRBV19,TRBJ1-6,TGTGCCAGTAGTATATCGTTCGGACAGGGAAATTCACCCCTCCACTTT,CASSISFGQGNSPLHF
few,-,TRBV19,TRBJ2-7,TGTGCCAGTAGCCCGCCAGGGACTGGGTACGAGCAGTACTTC,CASSPPGTGYEQYF
-,TRBD1,TRBV29-1,TRBJ1-2,TGCAGCGTCCAAGGGGACAGGGGGAACTATGGCTACACCTTC,CSVQGDRGNYGYTF
-,TRBD1,TRBV4-1,TRBJ2-7,TGCGCCAGCAGCCAAGCAGGGGGCGCCTACGAGCAGTACTTC,CASSQAGGAYEQYF
once,TRBD1,TRBV6-4,TRBJ1-1,TGTGCCAGCAAACCATACCCAGGGGGGAACACTGAAGCTTTCTTT,CASKPYPGGNTEAFF
-,-,TRBV2,TRBJ1-1,TGTGCCAGCAGTGATCCGCCGGGGGGGGAAGCTTTCTTT,CASSDPPGGEAFF